What follows are 20 T cell receptor beta chains derived from one specimen sequenced in a study of cytotoxic CD8 clonotypes in ibrutinib-treated CLL. TCRdb's table, derived via immunoSEQ multiplex PCR, lists solely in-frame clones and lacks some. The data hold 150,000 or so clones, with about 78% observed a single time. This specimen consisted of PBMCs, obtained after 24 months of ibrutinib treatment. The receptors derive from a human donor with chronic lymphocytic leukemia.

The J gene is TRBJ1-1, the V gene TRBV28; the D gene is possibly TRBD1 (5 bases). V lost 5 bases and J lost 7, with 17 bases in between. Germline V CDR1 and CDR2: MDHEN, SYDVKM. The CDR3 runs to 14 residues. CDR3 nucleotides: TGTGCCAGCAGTAGCCTCGGGGCCTGGGGTGAAGCTTTCTTT. Protein: CASSSLGAWGEAFF.

The rearrangement links TRBV19 to TRBJ2-5, with 7 nucleotides matching TRBD1. The CDR3 is 13 amino acids. CDR1 is LNHDA, CDR2 SQIVND, per germline (reference sequence). V was clipped by 4 bases and J by 2 bases; unmatched bases: 1. CDR3 nucleotides: TGTGCCAGTAGTACGGACAGGCAAGAGACCCAGTACTTC. This encodes CASSTDRQETQYF.

This chain uses TRBV10-3 with TRBJ2-3; either TRBD1 or TRBD2 may supply D (5 bases each). This CDR3 spans 12 amino acids. Trimming pared 2 bases from V and 6 bases from J, leaving 6 bases between. The germline V gene encodes CDR1 ENHRY and CDR2 SYGVKD. The CDR3 here is CAISEGTDTQYF. In DNA form, the CDR3 reads TGTGCCATCAGTGAGGGGACGGATACGCAGTATTTT.

This clone was detected only a few times. In DNA, the CDR3 is TGTGCCAGCAGCTTAGCGTGGGCTGGTGGGTCTGGAAACACCATATATTTT. Translating it yields CASSLAWAGGSGNTIYF. The genes are TRBV7-2 and TRBJ1-3; D is uncertain. The CDR3 extends over 17 amino acids. V was cut by 0 bases and J by 1 base, with 13 bases left in between. Germline CDR1 reads SGHTA; CDR2 reads FQGNSA. The whole variable domain, remainder taken from reference TRBV7-2 and TRBJ1-3, is GAGVSQSPSNKVTEKGKDVELRCDPISGHTALYWYRQSLGQGLEFLIYFQGNSAPDKSGLPSDRFSAERTGGSVSTLTIQRTQQEDSAVYLCASSLAWAGGSGNTIYFGEGSWLTVV.

This chain joins TRBV18 and TRBJ2-3; D may be TRBD1 or TRBD2 (5 bases each). The CDR3 loop spans 15 amino acids. Deletions cut 2 bases from V and 1 base from J, with 10 bases between. In germline, CDR1 is KGHSH, CDR2 LQKENI. CDR3 in DNA: TGTGCCAGCTCACCAACGGGGCTGGGCACAGATACGCAGTATTTT. Its protein product is CASSPTGLGTDTQYF.

This clone was detected once. The chain recombines TRBV18 with TRBJ2-6, with D possibly matching TRBD1 (5 bases). The CDR3 loop spans 16 amino acids. V shed 1 base and J shed 4 bases, with 11 bases lying between them. The germline V gene encodes CDR1 KGHSH and CDR2 LQKENI. Here the CDR3 reads CASSPRGPWGANVLTF. In DNA, the CDR3 is TGTGCCAGCTCACCACGGGGCCCCTGGGGGGCCAACGTCCTGACTTTC.

The chain carries TRBV7-3 and TRBJ2-3; no clear D gene. The CDR3 contains 15 residues. From germline, CDR1 is SGHTA and CDR2 FQGTGA. V lost 2 bases to trimming and J lost 1 base, with 10 bases between them. CDR3 region: CASSLFPGRTDTQYF. CDR3 nucleotide sequence: TGTGCCAGCAGCTTATTTCCGGGCCGCACAGATACGCAGTATTTT.

The chain is built from TRBV4-2 and TRBJ2-7; 10 bases agree with TRBD1. The CDR3 has 15 residues. V gave up 4 bases and J gave up 5 bases; unmatched junction bases: 8. CDR1 and CDR2 (germline): LGHNA, YNFKEQ. The CDR3: CASSPAGTGVHEQYF. In DNA form, the CDR3 reads TGTGCCAGCAGCCCGGCGGGGACAGGGGTCCACGAGCAGTACTTC.

The V and J genes are TRBV18 and TRBJ2-7; 9 nucleotides match TRBD1. Unmatched junction bases numbered 6, after V lost 8 bases and J lost 1 base. CDR1 is KGHSH, CDR2 LQKENI, per germline. CDR3 length: 14 residues. The CDR3 nucleotides read TGTGCCAGCGCCACCGGGACAGGGTCCTACGAGCAGTACTTC. Protein product: CASATGTGSYEQYF.

The V gene is TRBV7-9, the J gene TRBJ2-5, with TRBD1 matching over 7 bases. There are 14 residues in the CDR3. V dropped 4 bases and J dropped 5; count of bases not matched to a gene: 7. Germline V CDR1 and CDR2: SEHNR, FQNEAQ (reference sequence). The CDR3 loop reads CASSSGTVGETQYF. CDR3 sequence (DNA): TGTGCCAGCAGCTCCGGGACAGTGGGGGAGACCCAGTACTTC.

This clone was recorded once. The chain employs TRBV10-2 and TRBJ2-3, with 11 bases lining up with TRBD2. J lost 7 bases, V lost 6 bases, and 9 bases had no gene match. The CDR3 is made up of 15 amino acids. Germline CDR1 and CDR2: WSHSY and SAAADI. The CDR3: CASRLAGDSGNTQYF. DNA for the CDR3: TGCGCCAGCAGACTAGCGGGGGACTCGGGGAATACGCAGTATTTT.

The gene calls are TRBV7-2 and TRBJ1-5, with D possibly matching TRBD1 (6 bases). CDR3 length: 16 amino acids. Trimming cost V 2 bases and J 0 bases, with 11 bases left between them. Germline loops: CDR1 SGHTA, CDR2 FQGNSA. CDR3 residues: CASSLSGGRSNQPQHF. For the CDR3, the DNA is TGTGCCAGCAGCTTATCGGGGGGGCGTAGCAATCAGCCCCAGCATTTT.

The J gene is TRBJ2-5, the V gene TRBV6-6; possibly TRBD2 for D (6 bases). Germline V CDR1 and CDR2: MNHNY, SVGAGI (reference sequence). The CDR3 contains 14 residues. The ends were cut back, 8 bases at V and 3 bases at J, with 16 bases in the middle. This CDR3 is CASSGDGGKETQYF. In nucleotides, the CDR3 is TGTGCCAGCTCGGGGGATGGAGGCAAAGAGACCCAGTACTTC.

The chain has TRBV7-6 and TRBJ1-1, with a possible D match to TRBD1 (5 bases). Trimming took off 10 bases at V and 4 bases at J, with 16 bases between the two ends. CDR1 SGHVS and CDR2 FNYEAQ come from the germline V gene. The CDR3 totals 13 residues. The CDR3 spells CATRWGGGTEAFF. As DNA, the CDR3 is TGTGCCACCAGGTGGGGGGGTGGCACTGAAGCTTTCTTT. Supplemented by reference TRBV7-6 and TRBJ1-1, the full variable domain reads GAGVSQSPRYKVTKRGQDVALRCDPISGHVSLYWYRQALGQGPEFLTYFNYEAQQDKSGLPNDRFSAERPEGSISTLTIQRTEQRDSAMYRCATRWGGGTEAFFGQGTRLTVV.

The J gene is TRBJ1-2, the V gene TRBV11-2, with 8 bases matching TRBD1. V shed 5 bases, J shed 4 bases, and the junction held 9 bases outside the gene matches. Looked up from germline, CDR1 is SGHAT and CDR2 is FQNNGV. The CDR3 runs to 15 residues. The CDR3 nucleotides are TGTGCCAGCAGCACCCAGACAGGGGAGGTCTATGGCTACACCTTC. It is translated as CASSTQTGEVYGYTF.

The table lists this clone with a few counts. The gene calls are TRBV7-3 and TRBJ2-1; D is possibly TRBD1 or TRBD2 (5 bases each). V was trimmed by 2 bases and J by 8 bases, leaving 13 bases between them. Germline V gives CDR1 SGHTA, CDR2 FQGTGA. The CDR3 is 14 residues long. As DNA, the CDR3 is TGTGCCAGCAGCTTAGGGGCCGGGGTGGATGAGCAGTTCTTC. This gives the protein CASSLGAGVDEQFF.

The rearrangement uses TRBV4-3 and TRBJ2-5, with 11 bases that match TRBD2. Germline CDR1 LGHNA, CDR2 YSLEER. This CDR3 has 17 residues. The J segment lost 5 bases and the V segment lost 1 base, leaving 9 bases of the junction unmatched. The CDR3 bases are TGCGCCAGCAGCCAAGGAACGGGACTAGCGGCCTTCGAGACCCAGTACTTC. Its translation is CASSQGTGLAAFETQYF.

The rearrangement joins TRBV7-9 to TRBJ1-2, with 10 bases matching TRBD1. Trimming cost V 4 bases and J 8 bases; bases outside gene matches: 10. Germline lookup yields CDR1 SEHNR and CDR2 FQNEAQ (reference sequence). This CDR3 has 15 residues. The CDR3 region is CASSSFDRGQEGYTF. For the CDR3, the DNA is TGTGCCAGCAGCTCATTTGACAGGGGGCAGGAGGGCTACACCTTC.

CDR3: CASRDSAGEQDEQYF. The CDR3 bases are TGTGCCAGCCGGGACTCAGCGGGAGAGCAGGACGAGCAGTACTTC. The chain couples TRBV28 to TRBJ2-7; TRBD2 matches 8 bases. Germline assignment: CDR1 MDHEN and CDR2 SYDVKM. The CDR3 is 15 residues long. Trimming at V came to 8 bases and at J to 5 bases, leaving 14 bases not matched to a gene. The full variable domain, with the rest looked up from reference TRBV28 and TRBJ2-7, is DVKVTQSSRYLVKRTGEKVFLECVQDMDHENMFWYRQDPGLGLRLIYFSYDVKMKEKGDIPEGYSVSREKKERFSLILESASTNQTSMYLCASRDSAGEQDEQYFGPGTRLTVT.

The chain links TRBV28 to TRBJ2-1, with TRBD1 as a possible D gene (5 bases). The germline gives CDR1 MDHEN, CDR2 SYDVKM. There are 11 residues in the CDR3. Trimming removed 3 bases at V and 15 bases at J, with 12 bases between. This chain's CDR3 is CASSLSRVRFF. CDR3 bases: TGTGCCAGCAGTTTGTCCAGGGTTAGGTTCTTC.